This TCR beta chain is drawn from a study of blood T cells in healthy people across ages. General study results and limits: Naive CD4+ cell counts and diversity both ran higher in long-lived than in aged donors. Measured against age, TCR beta diversity per million T cells decreased in a roughly linear manner.

V shed 1 base and J shed 2 bases, with 5 bases lying between them. Germline CDR1 is DFQATT and CDR2 is SNEGSKA (reference sequence). The length of the CDR3 is 12 residues. Primers used in a second PCR of about 7 to 11 cycles were a sample-barcoded 5' primer and a J-beta primer mix. TCRdb re-called the 5' RACE reads with MiXCR, one entry per CDR3 protein. The sample consists of 650,000 to 1,000,000 distinct CDR3 sequences, under 40% of them appearing once. This clonotype was counted at least ten times. The antigen is unknown. The V call is TRBV20-1, the J call TRBJ1-2, with TRBD1 as a possible D gene (5 bases). The source of this sequence is a man aged 18-30 years in good health. Sequenced sample: blood. CDR3 nucleotide sequence: TGCAGTGCTAGAGGACAGAACTATGGCTACACCTTC. Translated, it gives CSARGQNYGYTF.